The text below deals with one T cell receptor (beta chain). Its antigen is not known. Looked up from germline, CDR1 is SGDLS and CDR2 is YYNGEE. The CDR3 extends over 16 amino acids. Trimming at V came to 3 bases and at J to 4 bases, leaving 10 bases not matched to a gene. The material for each subset, its genomic DNA, was split evenly across several immunoSEQ plates. For sorted subsets, approximately 0.2 ug DNA per replicate equaled 30,000 or so T cell genomes. Sequenced by immunoSEQ multiplex PCR; TCRdb stores in-frame clones only, minus some. The sample shows roughly 1.5 million clones, around 98% of them seen only once. CD4+ cells were split into CD45RA+ naive and CD45RA-negative memory subsets. This specimen comes from a study of shared clonotypes between healthy human individuals. The study, taken as a whole, reports: Clonotypes shared by all four sorted-subset donors had higher generation probabilities than non-shared clonotypes.

Sequencing was carried out using naive CD4+ T cells sorted from blood. Described subset: CD45RA+ positively selected. The origin of this receptor is a man aged 25-40 years in good health. The chain links TRBV9 to TRBJ2-5, with TRBD2 identical over 9 bases. CDR3 nucleotides: TGTGCCAGCAGCGAAGCAAGCGGGAGGTTCGGAGAGACCCAGTACTTC. Translation gives CASSEASGRFGETQYF.